The 12 T cell receptor beta chains given below trace back to one sample, sequenced in a study of technical replicates of blood from four donors. The assay was immunoSEQ multiplex PCR, and TCRdb's table has in-frame clones only and misses some. The table shows about 50,000 clones, with about 93% occurring only once. The source material was PBMCs. The receptors originated from a human donor in good health. Some clones in this sample may be carry-over from other donors' samples.

The chain uses TRBV29-1 and TRBJ1-1; D gene ambiguous. Between the trimmed V and J ends, which lost 7 bases and 0 bases, there was a span of 6 bases. The germline gives CDR1 SQVTM, CDR2 ANQGSEA. The CDR3 extends over 11 amino acids. The chain's CDR3 is CSARMNTEAFF. Written as DNA, the CDR3 is TGCAGCGCTAGGATGAACACTGAAGCTTTCTTT.

This clone was recorded only once. V is TRBV11-2 and J is TRBJ1-5, with 7 bases fitting TRBD1. The V gene's germline CDR1 is SGHAT and CDR2 FQNNGV. The V and J ends lost 6 bases and 6 bases, in that order; junction bases with no gene match: 8. The CDR3 consists of 14 residues. For the CDR3, the DNA is TGTGCCAGCAGTACCGGGACAGCCATTCAGCCCCAGCATTTT. This sequence encodes CASSTGTAIQPQHF. The full variable domain, its missing parts supplied by reference TRBV11-2 and TRBJ1-5, is EAGVAQSPRYKIIEKRQSVAFWCNPISGHATLYWYQQILGQGPKLLIQFQNNGVVDDSQLPKDRFSAERLKGVDSTLKIQPAKLEDSAVYLCASSTGTAIQPQHFGDGTRLSIL.

V usage is TRBV7-2 and J usage is TRBJ1-4, with D unresolved. In germline, CDR1 is SGHTA, CDR2 FQGNSA. This CDR3 is 16 amino acids long. Trimming left V 0 bases short and J 0 bases short, with 8 bases between. The CDR3 DNA sequence: TGTGCCAGCAGCTTAGCGGAGGCAGCAACTAATGAAAAACTGTTTTTT. Translation gives CASSLAEAATNEKLFF.

This chain uses TRBV7-9 with TRBJ2-3; D remains ambiguous. This CDR3 contains 13 residues. Germline V gene sequence: CDR1 SEHNR, CDR2 FQNEAQ (reference sequence). Trimming pared 4 bases from V and 6 bases from J, leaving 11 bases between. The CDR3 spells CASSSLWPDTQYF. CDR3 DNA: TGTGCCAGCAGCTCCTTATGGCCCGATACGCAGTATTTT.

The J gene is TRBJ1-1, the V gene TRBV20-1; D call uncertain. Germline CDR1 and CDR2: DFQATT and SNEGSKA (reference sequence). This CDR3 is 11 amino acids long. V gave up 3 bases and J gave up 6 bases, with 8 bases separating them. CDR3 residues: CSASPVAEAFF. For the CDR3, the DNA is TGCAGTGCTAGTCCCGTTGCTGAAGCTTTCTTT.

The chain recombines TRBV7-9 with TRBJ2-3, with 7 nucleotides matching TRBD1. CDR3 length equals 13 residues. The V segment lost 5 bases and the J segment 5 bases; nucleotides outside the gene matches: 4. Germline V gene lookup returns CDR1 SEHNR and CDR2 FQNEAQ (reference sequence). The CDR3 sequence is CASSPRDRDTQYF. In nucleotides, the CDR3 is TGTGCCAGCAGCCCCCGGGACAGAGATACGCAGTATTTT.

This clone came up once. The chain uses TRBV5-4 and TRBJ2-7; 9 bases align to TRBD2. CDR1 and CDR2 from the germline V gene are SGHNT and YYREEE (reference sequence). This CDR3 comprises 16 residues. The junction had 6 bases not matched to a gene; V was cut back by 0 bases and J by 2 bases. The CDR3 bases are TGTGCCAGCAGCTTGGATTATAGCGGGGGTGCCTACGAGCAGTACTTC. This encodes CASSLDYSGGAYEQYF.

V gene TRBV7-9 combines with J gene TRBJ1-1; D remains unclear. V was cut by 6 bases and J by 1 base, with 12 bases left in between. Germline lookup yields CDR1 SEHNR and CDR2 FQNEAQ (reference sequence). The CDR3 has 14 amino acids. The CDR3 bases are TGTGCCAGCAGGGTGACTCATACGAACACTGAAGCTTTCTTT. Translating it yields CASRVTHTNTEAFF.

The gene calls are TRBV5-5 and TRBJ2-5; 7 bases line up with TRBD1. Germline CDR1 reads SGHKS; CDR2 reads YYEKEE (reference sequence). Losses at the gene ends were 2 bases for V and 2 bases for J; bases not matched to a gene: 0. The CDR3 extends over 13 amino acids. The CDR3 bases are TGTGCCAGCAGCTTACAGGGGCAAGAGACCCAGTACTTC. This translates into CASSLQGQETQYF.

The chain carries TRBV29-1 and TRBJ1-5; possible D gene TRBD1, 6 bases. The CDR3 is 14 amino acids. With 6 bases removed from V and 6 bases from J, the gap between germline ends came to 18 bases. Germline CDR1 reads SQVTM; CDR2 reads ANQGSEA. The CDR3 protein is CSVGVQGGGQPQHF. The CDR3 DNA is TGCAGCGTCGGAGTACAGGGAGGGGGTCAGCCCCAGCATTTT.

This rearrangement joins TRBV5-1 to TRBJ1-4; tentatively, D is TRBD1 (5 bases). Per germline, CDR1 SGHRS and CDR2 YFSETQ. V was pared by 4 bases and J by 0 bases, with 7 bases between. The CDR3 is 14 residues long. The CDR3 loop is CASSGAATNEKLFF. DNA for the CDR3: TGCGCCAGCAGCGGGGCCGCAACTAATGAAAAACTGTTTTTT.

This rearrangement joins TRBV7-9 to TRBJ1-1; D unresolved. Trimming cost V 3 bases and J 7 bases, with 6 bases left between them. Germline-derived CDR1 and CDR2 are SEHNR and FQNEAQ (reference sequence). CDR3 length: 11 amino acids. The DNA for the CDR3 is TGTGCCAGCAGCTTTGACTTTGAAGCTTTCTTT. Amino acids: CASSFDFEAFF.